Given below is one T cell receptor (beta chain) in context. Its antigen is still unknown. The germline V gene has CDR1 DFQATT and CDR2 SNEGSKA (reference sequence). V shed 6 bases and J shed 2 bases, with 16 bases lying between them. The CDR3 runs to 14 residues. The sample comes from a study of identical twins. Findings of the study overall: The conclusions drew on cross-sectional statistical analysis instead of tracking the same donors. Cord blood's abundant beta clonotypes had fewer insertions, unlike memory repertoires. Diverse VJ usage suggested most zero-insertion clonotypes were not invariant T cells.

A universal primer site arose from template switching, and cDNA bore unique molecular identifiers. TCRdb used MiXCR to reprocess the 5' RACE reads, holding one entry per CDR3 protein. The data show approximately 1.8 million distinct CDR3 sequences, roughly 35% seen once. V gene TRBV20-1 combines with J gene TRBJ1-2, with D hard to call. The TCR was taken from a newborn girl in good health. The sequenced material came from cord blood. The CDR3 DNA sequence: TGCAGTGCCATCAACCCCACCAGAAACTATGGCTACACCTTC. Protein: CSAINPTRNYGYTF.